The present T cell receptor (beta chain) was sequenced within a study of control samples from healthy donors and cancer patients. CDR1 MNHNY and CDR2 SVGAGI come from the germline V gene (reference sequence). This CDR3 has 16 residues. V lost 2 bases and J lost 2; bases outside the gene matches: 5. On this clone: The same CDR3 is also encoded by other DNA sequences in this sample.

Libraries were prepared by immunoSEQ multiplex PCR; TCRdb keeps only in-frame clonotypes and omits some of them. The sample has about 84,000 clones, roughly 89% seen once. Sequencing input: blood. The TCR sequence derives from a man aged 50-59 years in good health. V usage is TRBV6-6 and J usage is TRBJ1-5, with 8 bases that match TRBD1. CDR3 region: CASSYPQGVGNQPQHF. In DNA, the CDR3 is TGTGCCAGCAGTTACCCACAGGGGGTAGGCAATCAGCCCCAGCATTTT.